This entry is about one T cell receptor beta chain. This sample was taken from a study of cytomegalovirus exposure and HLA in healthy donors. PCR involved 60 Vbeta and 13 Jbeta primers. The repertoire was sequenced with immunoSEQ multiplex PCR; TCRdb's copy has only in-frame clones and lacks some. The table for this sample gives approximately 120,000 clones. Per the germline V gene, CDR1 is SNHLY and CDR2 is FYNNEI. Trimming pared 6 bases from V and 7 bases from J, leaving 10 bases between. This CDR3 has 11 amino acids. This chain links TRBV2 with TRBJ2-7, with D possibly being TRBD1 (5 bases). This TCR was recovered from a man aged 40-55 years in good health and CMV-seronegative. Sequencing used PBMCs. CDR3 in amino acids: CASRGLGEQYF. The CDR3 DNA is TGTGCCAGCAGGGGGCTAGGGGAGCAGTACTTC.